Following are 18 T cell receptor beta chains from one sample sequenced in a study of cytomegalovirus exposure and HLA in healthy donors. Here immunoSEQ multiplex PCR was the method, and the copy in TCRdb shows in-frame clones only, minus some. The sample holds roughly 140,000 clones, roughly 89% seen once. What was sequenced was PBMCs. These receptor sequences come from a woman between 18 and 29 years old in good health and CMV-seropositive.

The chain carries TRBV6-5 and TRBJ1-2; 9 bases line up with TRBD1. Trimming removed 0 bases from V and 8 bases from J; junction bases left unmatched: 7. The CDR3 totals 15 residues. Germline CDR1 is MNHEY and CDR2 is SVGAGI. The CDR3 spells CASSYSTGGAGGYTF. The CDR3 nucleotides are TGTGCCAGCAGTTACTCTACAGGGGGCGCCGGGGGCTACACCTTC.

The chain recombines TRBV6-5 with TRBJ1-2; D unresolved. CDR1 MNHEY and CDR2 SVGAGI come from the germline V gene. V lost 2 bases and J 5 bases, leaving 6 bases between the germline ends. This CDR3 has 12 residues. Here the CDR3 DNA reads TGTGCCAGCAGTTACGACGGGTATGGCTACACCTTC. Its translation: CASSYDGYGYTF.

The V call is TRBV11-2, the J call TRBJ2-1, with 9 bases aligning to TRBD2. Unmatched junction bases numbered 8, after V lost 5 bases and J lost 6 bases. Germline V lookup: CDR1 SGHAT, CDR2 FQNNGV. This CDR3 is 15 amino acids long. In nucleotides, the CDR3 is TGTGCCAGCAGCCTTAGCGGGAGCCCCGTCAATGAGCAGTTCTTC. Its translation is CASSLSGSPVNEQFF.

The genes are TRBV30 and TRBJ2-7; TRBD2 agrees at 7 bases. This CDR3 has 13 residues. In germline, CDR1 is GTSNPN, CDR2 SVGIG (reference sequence). J lost 7 bases, V lost 0 bases, and 6 bases had no gene match. CDR3 in amino acids: CAWSVNAGVEQYF. Here the CDR3 DNA reads TGTGCCTGGAGTGTCAATGCGGGAGTGGAGCAGTACTTC. Full variable domain (rest looked up from reference TRBV30 and TRBJ2-7): SQTIHQWPATLVQPVGSPLSLECTVEGTSNPNLYWYRQAAGRGLQLLFYSVGIGQISSEVPQNLSASRPQDRQFILSSKKLLLSDSGFYLCAWSVNAGVEQYFGPGTRLTVT.

The chain has TRBV7-3 and TRBJ2-2; D may be TRBD1 (6 bases). Germline CDR1 is SGHTA and CDR2 is FQGTGA. V lost 3 bases to trimming and J lost 3 bases, with 8 bases between them. CDR3 length: 14 residues. In nucleotides, the CDR3 is TGTGCCAGCAGCTTCTCAGGGGACACCGGGGAGCTGTTTTTT. Protein sequence: CASSFSGDTGELFF.

This chain joins TRBV12-5 and TRBJ2-2, with 11 bases aligning to TRBD1. V shed 5 bases, J shed 4 bases, and the junction held 15 bases outside the gene matches. The CDR3 has 19 residues. Looked up from germline, CDR1 is LGHNT and CDR2 is FRNRAP. The CDR3 spells CASGPTLGGTGGGTGELFF. The DNA of the CDR3 is TGTGCTAGTGGTCCCACTTTAGGTGGGACAGGGGGTGGCACCGGGGAGCTGTTTTTT.

The chain couples TRBV7-9 to TRBJ1-2, with 7 positions matching TRBD1. CDR1 is SEHNR and CDR2 is FQNEAQ in the germline V gene (reference sequence). V was clipped by 5 bases and J by 7 bases; unmatched bases: 4. The CDR3 length is 12 residues. DNA of the CDR3: TGTGCCAGCAGCCCAGGGGGAGGTGGCTACACCTTC. It is translated as CASSPGGGGYTF.

A few counts support this clone. The chain uses TRBV6-1 and TRBJ2-1; TRBD2 matches at 11 bases. Per the germline V gene, CDR1 is MNHNS and CDR2 is SASEGT. The CDR3 consists of 16 residues. With V trimmed by 2 bases and J by 4 bases, 4 bases remained unmatched. As DNA, the CDR3 is TGTGCCAGCAGTGAATCGACTAGCGGGGCATACAATGAGCAGTTCTTC. This translates into CASSESTSGAYNEQFF.

This clone has just one count. The V gene is TRBV10-3, the J gene TRBJ1-5; 12 nucleotides match TRBD1. V lost 6 bases and J lost 6; bases outside the gene matches: 3. The CDR3 length is 14 residues. Germline V CDR1 and CDR2: ENHRY, SYGVKD. Here the CDR3 reads CAIRGTGGGQPQHF. DNA for the CDR3: TGTGCCATCAGAGGGACAGGGGGCGGTCAGCCCCAGCATTTT.

The J gene is TRBJ2-1, the V gene TRBV4-2; TRBD2 agrees at 7 bases. The CDR3 sequence is 15 residues long. Germline trimming cut 1 base from V and 7 bases from J; bases unmatched to any gene: 7. In germline, CDR1 is LGHNA, CDR2 YNFKEQ. CDR3 sequence: CASSQVAGEGNEQFF. CDR3 bases: TGTGCCAGCAGCCAAGTTGCGGGAGAGGGGAATGAGCAGTTCTTC.

This clone was picked up one time. The rearrangement uses TRBV11-3 and TRBJ2-1; D is unresolved. The germline gives CDR1 SGHNT, CDR2 YENEEA. V was shortened by 0 bases and J by 9 bases, with 6 bases between the two germline ends. The CDR3 covers 12 residues. CDR3 amino acids: CASSLERSEQFF. CDR3 coding DNA: TGTGCCAGCAGCTTAGAGAGGAGTGAGCAGTTCTTC. Using reference TRBV11-3 and TRBJ2-1 for the parts outside the CDR3, the full variable domain is EAGVVQSPRYKIIEKKQPVAFWCNPISGHNTLYWYLQNLGQGPELLIRYENEEAVDDSQLPKDRFSAERLKGVDSTLKIQPAELGDSAVYLCASSLERSEQFFGPGTRLTVL.

The rearrangement links TRBV11-2 to TRBJ2-4; TRBD1 aligns across 8 bases. The germline V gene encodes CDR1 SGHAT and CDR2 FQNNGV. CDR3 size: 13 residues. With 5 bases clipped from V and 6 bases from J, the junction kept 3 bases outside the gene matches. CDR3 DNA sequence: TGTGCCAGCAGCGGACAGGGATCAAACATTCAGTACTTC. Residues: CASSGQGSNIQYF. Supplemented by reference TRBV11-2 and TRBJ2-4, the full variable domain reads EAGVAQSPRYKIIEKRQSVAFWCNPISGHATLYWYQQILGQGPKLLIQFQNNGVVDDSQLPKDRFSAERLKGVDSTLKIQPAKLEDSAVYLCASSGQGSNIQYFGAGTRLSVL.

The rearrangement uses TRBV5-4 and TRBJ2-7, with TRBD1 identical over 9 bases. Germline lookup yields CDR1 SGHNT and CDR2 YYREEE (reference sequence). CDR3 length: 14 amino acids. J was trimmed by 4 bases and V by 4 bases; bases with no gene match: 6. The CDR3 region has the DNA TGTGCCAGCAGCAGAACAGGGGGCTCGTACGAGCAGTACTTC. It codes for CASSRTGGSYEQYF.

The chain couples TRBV2 to TRBJ1-2; 8 positions match TRBD1. V shed 3 bases, J shed 2 bases, and the junction held 5 bases outside the gene matches. Germline values: CDR1 SNHLY, CDR2 FYNNEI. The CDR3 runs to 15 residues. CDR3 residues: CASSDTGGDNYGYTF. The CDR3 DNA follows: TGTGCCAGCAGTGACACAGGGGGAGACAACTATGGCTACACCTTC. Looking up the rest from reference TRBV2 and TRBJ1-2 gives the full variable domain: EPEVTQTPSHQVTQMGQEVILRCVPISNHLYFYWYRQILGQKVEFLVSFYNNEISEKSEIFDDQFSVERPDGSNFTLKIRSTKLEDSAMYFCASSDTGGDNYGYTFGSGTRLTVV.

CDR3 coding DNA: TGTGCCAGCAGGCCTCTAGCGGGAGGAGGAGATACGCAGTATTTT. Its translation: CASRPLAGGGDTQYF. The chain joins TRBV6-5 to TRBJ2-3; the match to TRBD2 covers 11 bases. Per the germline V gene, CDR1 is MNHEY and CDR2 is SVGAGI. The CDR3 runs to 15 residues. Trimming took 6 bases from V and 5 from J; bases not matched to a gene: 7.

The rearrangement uses TRBV5-4 and TRBJ1-2, with no clear D. V was trimmed by 0 bases and J by 6 bases, leaving 15 bases between them. The length of the CDR3 is 15 residues. The germline V gene has CDR1 SGHNT and CDR2 YYREEE (reference sequence). This CDR3 is CASSLVGQDRDGYTF. The CDR3 DNA reads as TGTGCCAGCAGCTTGGTGGGCCAGGATCGAGATGGCTACACCTTC.

The rearrangement joins TRBV11-3 to TRBJ2-7; 7 bases align to TRBD1. With 4 bases clipped from V and 2 bases from J, the junction kept 8 bases outside the gene matches. This CDR3 region has 15 residues. From germline, CDR1 is SGHNT and CDR2 YENEEA. The CDR3 here is CASSSSGTAAYEQYF. The DNA of the CDR3 is TGTGCCAGCAGCTCCTCCGGGACAGCGGCCTACGAGCAGTACTTC.

CDR3: CAWAGGGVSSYNEQFF. The CDR3 DNA reads TGTGCCTGGGCAGGGGGCGGGGTGAGCTCCTACAATGAGCAGTTCTTC. The chain employs TRBV30 and TRBJ2-1, with TRBD1 matching over 8 bases. There are 16 residues in the CDR3. J was trimmed by 0 bases and V by 5 bases; bases with no gene match: 9. Germline V lookup: CDR1 GTSNPN, CDR2 SVGIG (reference sequence).